In its sample, the clone carrying this T cell receptor (beta chain) was seen once. Its matching antigen is unknown. CDR3 length equals 15 residues. V lost 7 bases and J lost 5, with 17 bases in between. The germline V gene encodes CDR1 SNHLY and CDR2 FYNNEI. The sample comes from a study of graft-versus-host responses after intestinal transplantation. Libraries were prepared by immunoSEQ multiplex PCR; TCRdb keeps only in-frame clonotypes and omits some of them. The sample lists 80,000 to 100,000 clones; about 89% were seen once. The genes are TRBV2 and TRBJ2-2; a weak D match, TRBD2 (6 bases). The clonotype comes from a human donor who received an intestinal transplant. The specimen was unstimulated CD4+ T cells sorted from spleen or lymph node cells, collected before intestinal transplant. The CDR3 bases are TGTGCCAGCAAAGGCGTGCGGGGCCGGACCGGGGAGCTGTTTTTT. This sequence encodes CASKGVRGRTGELFF.